Shown below are 17 T cell receptor beta chains from a single sample sequenced in a study of cytomegalovirus exposure and HLA in healthy donors. The PCR used 60 Vbeta and 13 Jbeta primers. Only in-frame clones appear in the TCRdb table, and some are missing; sequencing was by immunoSEQ multiplex PCR. The sample contains 160,000 or so clones, 80% to 90% of which appear only once. Sequencing was performed on PBMCs. These receptors were taken from a woman in her 30s in good health and CMV-seropositive.

This chain uses TRBV4-3 with TRBJ1-1; no definite D call. V was cut by 1 base and J by 12 bases, with 18 bases left in between. Germline V gene data show CDR1 as LGHNA and CDR2 as YSLEER. The CDR3 loop spans 14 amino acids. CDR3 coding DNA: TGCGCCAGCAGCCAAGTAACCTCGGGTAAAAAACCTTTCTTT. This encodes CASSQVTSGKKPFF.

This rearrangement joins TRBV15 to TRBJ2-6, with TRBD1 matching 8 bases. The CDR3 runs to 16 residues. Trimming at V came to 3 bases and at J to 2 bases, leaving 3 bases not matched to a gene. Looked up from germline, CDR1 is LNHNV and CDR2 is YYDKDF (reference sequence). CDR3 sequence reads: CATSRGRGPGANVLTF. CDR3 nucleotide sequence: TGTGCCACCAGCAGGGGCAGGGGGCCTGGGGCCAACGTCCTGACTTTC.

V is TRBV4-2 and J is TRBJ2-2; 10 nucleotides align to TRBD2. The CDR3 spans 15 residues. The V gene's germline CDR1 is LGHNA and CDR2 YNFKEQ. V dropped 2 bases and J dropped 5; count of bases not matched to a gene: 2. The CDR3 protein is CASSQRTSGTGELFF. The CDR3 DNA reads TGTGCCAGCAGCCAAAGGACTAGCGGAACCGGGGAGCTGTTTTTT.

V gene TRBV6-6 combines with J gene TRBJ2-3; no firm D call. CDR3 length: 12 residues. Trimming removed 2 bases from V and 4 bases from J, with 4 bases in between. In germline, CDR1 is MNHNY, CDR2 SVGAGI (reference sequence). The CDR3 DNA reads TGTGCCAGCAGTTACCGGGCAGATACGCAGTATTTT. Amino acid sequence: CASSYRADTQYF.

This clone showed up just a few times. V and J are TRBV11-1 and TRBJ2-7, with 8 nucleotides matching TRBD1. The CDR3 has 14 residues. Germline V lookup: CDR1 SGHAT, CDR2 FQDESV (reference sequence). V lost 1 base, J lost 7 bases, and 6 bases stayed unmatched. In DNA form, the CDR3 reads TGTGCCAGCAGCTTAGGACAGGGGAGGCGAGAGCAGTACTTC. It yields the protein CASSLGQGRREQYF. The entire variable domain, with the rest obtained from reference TRBV11-1 and TRBJ2-7, is as follows: EAEVAQSPRYKITEKSQAVAFWCDPISGHATLYWYRQILGQGPELLVQFQDESVVDDSQLPKDRFSAERLKGVDSTLKIQPAELGDSAMYLCASSLGQGRREQYFGPGTRLTVT.

As to this clone: The final CDR3 position lacks the conserved phenylalanine or tryptophan, pointing to a likely read error. The limits of the CDR3 on the DNA are not certain, so only TCRdb's listed CDR3 is given. The V gene is TRBV2, the J gene TRBJ1-6; the table calls TRBD1, which could not be checked here. Both ends counted, the CDR3 spans 12 residues. Per the germline V gene, CDR1 is SNHLY and CDR2 is FYNNEI. This CDR3 is CASSAQGARVTG.

This clone showed up just once. The chain links TRBV29-1 to TRBJ2-5, with 7 bases lining up with TRBD1. Germline V gene lookup returns CDR1 SQVTM and CDR2 ANQGSEA. The CDR3 runs to 13 residues. Trimming removed 2 bases from V and 2 bases from J; junction bases left unmatched: 2. The CDR3 protein is CSVETDRQETQYF. Here the CDR3 DNA reads TGCAGCGTTGAAACGGACAGGCAAGAGACCCAGTACTTC.

This rearrangement joins TRBV5-1 to TRBJ1-4; D might be TRBD1 (5 bases). V lost 5 bases and J 4 bases, leaving 15 bases between the germline ends. The CDR3 is 15 amino acids. CDR1 is SGHRS, CDR2 YFSETQ, per germline. In DNA form, the CDR3 reads TGCGCCAGCAGGAGTCAGGGCTTAAATAATGAAAAACTGTTTTTT. Protein sequence: CASRSQGLNNEKLFF.

The chain is built from TRBV2 and TRBJ2-7, with 8 bases identical to TRBD2. The CDR3 consists of 17 residues. J lost 8 bases, V lost 4 bases, and 19 bases had no gene match. Looked up from germline, CDR1 is SNHLY and CDR2 is FYNNEI. The CDR3 spells CASSGGALGAGGLKQYF. The CDR3 nucleotides are TGTGCCAGCAGTGGAGGGGCGCTCGGGGCGGGGGGCCTCAAGCAGTACTTC. The full variable domain, completed using reference TRBV2 and TRBJ2-7, is EPEVTQTPSHQVTQMGQEVILRCVPISNHLYFYWYRQILGQKVEFLVSFYNNEISEKSEIFDDQFSVERPDGSNFTLKIRSTKLEDSAMYFCASSGGALGAGGLKQYFGPGTRLTVT.

At least ten counts were recorded for this clone. The chain recombines TRBV5-1 with TRBJ2-7; weak D call: TRBD2 (6 bases). This CDR3 is built from 15 residues. The V gene lost 4 bases and the J gene lost 5 bases, with 19 bases spanning the gap. In germline, CDR1 is SGHRS, CDR2 YFSETQ. The CDR3 is CASSVQPGTFDEQYF. CDR3 DNA sequence: TGCGCCAGCAGCGTCCAACCCGGGACTTTCGACGAGCAGTACTTC.

The CDR3 protein is CASSLGAGDVTDTQYF. The CDR3 coding sequence is TGTGCCAGCAGCTTAGGAGCGGGGGATGTAACAGATACGCAGTATTTT. V is TRBV7-9 and J is TRBJ2-3; 8 nucleotides agree with TRBD2. This CDR3 has 16 amino acids. Germline assignment: CDR1 SEHNR and CDR2 FQNEAQ (reference sequence). The V segment lost 1 base and the J segment 3 bases; nucleotides outside the gene matches: 6.

This clone occurred a few times. This chain joins TRBV7-9 and TRBJ1-1; TRBD1 is a possible D gene (5 bases). The CDR3 consists of 14 residues. Germline V gene data show CDR1 as SEHNR and CDR2 as FQNEAQ (reference sequence). V lost 4 bases, J lost 4 bases, and 13 bases lay in between. The CDR3 coding sequence is TGTGCCAGCAGCTGGAGACAGCAGGGCACTGAAGCTTTCTTT. Translated, it gives CASSWRQQGTEAFF.

J is TRBJ1-1 and V is TRBV19; D is unresolved. The V end lost 2 bases, the J end lost 1 base, and 14 bases lay between the germline ends. The V gene's germline CDR1 is LNHDA and CDR2 SQIVND (reference sequence). This CDR3 has 16 amino acids. CDR3 region: CASSIFLEITNTEAFF. The CDR3, as DNA: TGTGCCAGTAGTATATTTTTGGAGATCACGAACACTGAAGCTTTCTTT.

The chain links TRBV5-6 to TRBJ1-2, with D possibly being TRBD1 (6 bases). V dropped 0 bases and J dropped 6 bases, with 15 bases sitting between them. Germline V gene sequence: CDR1 SGHDT, CDR2 YYEEEE. The CDR3 length is 15 residues. CDR3 loop: CASSLEGTGTHGYTF. CDR3 nucleotides: TGTGCCAGCAGCTTGGAGGGTACAGGGACCCATGGCTACACCTTC.

V gene TRBV10-3 combines with J gene TRBJ2-1; a weak D match, TRBD1 (5 bases). Germline-derived CDR1 and CDR2 are ENHRY and SYGVKD. The CDR3 spans 14 residues. Trimming left V 3 bases short and J 7 bases short, with 13 bases between. The CDR3: CAISDDGRANEQFF. The CDR3, as DNA: TGTGCCATCAGTGATGATGGCAGGGCGAATGAGCAGTTCTTC.

The chain carries TRBV7-9 and TRBJ2-2, with TRBD2 matching over 9 bases. V trimming: 3 bases; J trimming: 1 base; junction bases outside the gene matches: 6. The length of the CDR3 is 17 residues. Germline CDR1 is SEHNR and CDR2 is FQNEAQ (reference sequence). CDR3 DNA sequence: TGTGCCAGCAGCTTGGTTTGGACTAGCGAGAACACCGGGGAGCTGTTTTTT. Amino acid sequence: CASSLVWTSENTGELFF.

The chain combines TRBV10-3 with TRBJ1-2; D not resolved. Germline CDR1 and CDR2: ENHRY and SYGVKD. V was pared by 5 bases and J by 7 bases, with 11 bases between. The CDR3 length is 12 residues. The CDR3 DNA is TGTGCCATCAGTCAAAGTTTACTTGGCTACACCTTC. Protein sequence: CAISQSLLGYTF.